This is a list of T cell receptor beta chains from one sample in a study of blood T cell repertoires in COVID-19. Method: immunoSEQ multiplex PCR; TCRdb's copy keeps in-frame clones and lacks some. In the table there are around 220,000 clones, 65% to 85% of which are singletons. The sequenced sample was peripheral blood. The receptors were sampled from a woman aged 40-49 years with active or convalescent COVID-19. Both conserved end residues are part of each CDR3. Part of the rows lack a size; the others show once, few, many or a class for expanded clones.

NA	TRBV2	TRBJ1-5	CASGEFANQPQHF
once	TRBV28	TRBJ2-5	CASSPLLQTQYF
NA	TRBV20-1	TRBJ2-3	CSASSRGTSTDTQYF
NA	TRBV15	TRBJ2-5	CATSRGASQETQYF
NA	TRBV19	TRBJ2-5	CASRQAERRQETQYF
NA	TRBV5-1	TRBJ2-1	CASSPTGPGASYNEQFF
once	TRBV5-4	TRBJ1-2	CASSLFGESGGNTF
NA	TRBV11-2	TRBJ1-3	CASTLTGSGNTIYF
once	TRBV9	TRBJ2-1	CASSVAGSGSYNEQFF
NA	TRBV3-1/TRBV3-2	TRBJ1-1	CASSDDPQGADAFF
NA	TRBV4-1	TRBJ1-2	CASSQDRHLSYGYTF
NA	TRBV30	TRBJ1-2	CAWRGTGQYGYTF
NA	TRBV5-1	TRBJ1-2	CASSSTGGADYGYTF
NA	TRBV2	TRBJ1-5	CASSEEETGGQPQHF
NA	TRBV20-1	TRBJ1-1	CSASFQGSVNTEAFF
NA	TRBV5-1	TRBJ1-3	CASSLGTGFSNTIYF
once	TRBV28	TRBJ2-1	CASIHSGGADNEQFF
NA	TRBV14	TRBJ2-1	CASSPPGVAGEQFF
NA	TRBV19	TRBJ1-5	CASSIPGQISNQPQHF
NA	TRBV6-5	TRBJ1-1	CASKTAMNTEAFF
NA	TRBV12-5	TRBJ2-3	CASGLGLAGDDTQYF
many	TRBV3-1/TRBV3-2	TRBJ1-2	CASSPGQDGYTF